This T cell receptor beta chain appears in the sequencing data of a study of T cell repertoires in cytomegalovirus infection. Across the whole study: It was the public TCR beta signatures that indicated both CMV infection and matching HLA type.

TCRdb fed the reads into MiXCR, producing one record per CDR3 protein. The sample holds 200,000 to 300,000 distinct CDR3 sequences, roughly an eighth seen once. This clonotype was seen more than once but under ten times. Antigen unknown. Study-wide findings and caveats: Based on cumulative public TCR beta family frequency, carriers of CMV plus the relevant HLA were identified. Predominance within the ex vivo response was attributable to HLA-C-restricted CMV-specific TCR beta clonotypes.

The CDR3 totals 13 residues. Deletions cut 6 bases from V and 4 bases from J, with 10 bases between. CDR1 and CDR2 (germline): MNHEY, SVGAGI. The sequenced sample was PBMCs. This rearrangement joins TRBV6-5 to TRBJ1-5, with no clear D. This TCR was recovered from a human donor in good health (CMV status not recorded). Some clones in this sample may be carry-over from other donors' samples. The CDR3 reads CASSPWRNQPQHF. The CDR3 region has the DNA TGTGCCAGCAGCCCCTGGAGGAATCAGCCCCAGCATTTT.